This T cell receptor beta chain was found in a study of CD8 T cells in ankylosing spondylitis. Whole-study findings and limits: The authors found the disease-linked clones to be CD8+ and relatively rare in peripheral blood. Fewer than 10 highly homologous variants formed a TCR beta motif that appeared characteristic of ankylosing spondylitis blood. A number of the motif variants had already been described in reactive arthritis synovial fluid and blood.

Scientists made TCR beta libraries using quantitative 5'-RACE with molecular barcodes. Each CDR3 protein is one row after TCRdb ran MiXCR on the 5' RACE reads. The sample includes under 200,000 distinct CDR3 sequences, around 8.9% of them seen just once. Notes on this clonotype: What it recognizes is unknown.

V lost 3 bases, J lost 5 bases, and 12 bases lay in between. The CDR3 length is 14 residues. CDR1 SGHTA and CDR2 FQGNSA come from the germline V gene. The chain uses TRBV7-2 and TRBJ2-3; D perhaps matches TRBD1 (6 bases). This receptor was identified in a female donor with ankylosing spondylitis or in good health (not recorded which). The sample was blood, either unsorted or a sorted T cell fraction (not recorded which). In nucleotides, the CDR3 is TGTGCCAGCAGCTTTTCAGGGGAAGGAGATACGCAGTATTTT. Amino acids: CASSFSGEGDTQYF.